These 29 T cell receptor beta chains share one sample of origin, sequenced in a study of T cells after yellow fever vaccination (dated by TCRdb to 2018 to 2020). Libraries were constructed by 5' RACE. The sequencer listed for this sample is Illumina HiSeq 2500. TCRdb ran its own pipeline on the public reads, namely fastp trimming at Q25 and MiXCR clone calling, and kept in-frame beta chains. Each entry is one CDR3 protein sequence, shown with its most common DNA and genes. The sample data list approximately 250,000 distinct CDR3 sequences, and over 6.5% of these were observed just once. The ten largest clonotypes hold about 1% of the sample. The sample's treatment or condition label is to be understood as: live attenuated yellow fever vaccine strain. Material: CD4+ T cells sorted from PBMCs, obtained on the day of the yellow fever booster vaccination. The receptors come from a man aged 25 to 40 who received the YFV17D yellow fever vaccine.

The chain combines TRBV7-9 with TRBJ2-2; D gene unclear. This CDR3 contains 17 residues. Trimming cost V 8 bases and J 0 bases, with 19 bases left between them. Germline V CDR1 and CDR2: SEHNR, FQNEAQ (reference sequence). The CDR3 region has the DNA TGTGCCAGCGCCCCTGGGGTACTCGGCACGAACACCGGGGAGCTGTTTTTT. Residues: CASAPGVLGTNTGELFF.

This clonotype occurred many times. The CDR3 sequence: CASRQGEAAEKLFF. CDR3 sequence (DNA): TGTGCCAGCAGACAGGGAGAGGCTGCTGAAAAACTGTTTTTT. This chain links TRBV12-3 or TRBV12-4 with TRBJ1-4, with D tentatively TRBD1 (6 bases). Trimming removed 6 bases from V and 7 bases from J, with 15 bases in between. The CDR3 consists of 14 residues.

There are a few counts of this clonotype. This sequence joins TRBV7-3 and TRBJ2-1; possible D gene TRBD2, 5 bases. V was pared by 2 bases and J by 9 bases, with 14 bases between. This CDR3 is built from 14 residues. Germline V lookup: CDR1 SGHTA, CDR2 FQGTGA. In DNA form, the CDR3 reads TGTGCCAGCAGCTTAGACTCACCCCGGGGTGAGCAGTTCTTC. Protein product: CASSLDSPRGEQFF. Together with reference TRBV7-3 and TRBJ2-1, the CDR3 gives the full variable domain: GAGVSQTPSNKVTEKGKYVELRCDPISGHTALYWYRQSLGQGPEFLIYFQGTGAADDSGLPNDRFFAVRPEGSVSTLKIQRTERGDSAVYLCASSLDSPRGEQFFGPGTRLTVL.

This clonotype was counted at least ten times. The V call is TRBV6-5, the J call TRBJ2-3; TRBD2 matches 10 bases. V lost 0 bases to trimming and J lost 9 bases; unmatched junction nucleotides: 3. The CDR3 extends over 14 amino acids. CDR1 MNHEY and CDR2 SVGAGI come from the germline V gene. CDR3 sequence (DNA): TGTGCCAGCAGTTACTCTCGGACTAGCGGCACGCAGTATTTT. Protein: CASSYSRTSGTQYF.

The CDR3 spells CSAPLRQGAYTEAFF. CDR3 DNA: TGCAGTGCACCTCTCCGACAGGGGGCCTACACTGAAGCTTTCTTT. This chain connects TRBV20-1 to TRBJ1-1; 10 bases are shared with TRBD1. The germline V gene has CDR1 DFQATT and CDR2 SNEGSKA (reference sequence). The trim removed 6 bases at V and 3 bases at J, leaving 10 bases unmatched. The CDR3 contains 15 residues.

This clonotype was seen a handful of times. The rearrangement uses TRBV29-1 and TRBJ2-5, with D possibly being TRBD1 or TRBD2 (5 bases each). The CDR3 has 16 amino acids. The germline V gene encodes CDR1 SQVTM and CDR2 ANQGSEA. V lost 3 bases and J lost 4, with 21 bases in between. CDR3: CSVDRPGQGVGETQYF. The CDR3 coding sequence is TGCAGCGTTGATCGGCCAGGGCAGGGAGTAGGAGAGACCCAGTACTTC.

There are many counts of this clonotype. The V gene is TRBV20-1, the J gene TRBJ2-3; TRBD2 matches at 11 bases. CDR1 is DFQATT, CDR2 SNEGSKA, per germline (reference sequence). Germline trimming cut 8 bases from V and 2 bases from J; bases unmatched to any gene: 6. The length of the CDR3 is 14 residues. The CDR3 is CSTPSGRNTDTQYF. The CDR3 bases are TGCAGTACCCCTAGCGGGAGGAACACAGATACGCAGTATTTT.

The chain has TRBV18 and TRBJ2-7; 7 bases map to TRBD1. V was pared by 5 bases and J by 3 bases, with 4 bases of the junction left unmatched. CDR1 is KGHSH, CDR2 LQKENI, per germline. The length of the CDR3 is 13 residues. Here the CDR3 DNA reads TGTGCCAGCTCAACGGGACAGAACTACGAGCAGTACTTC. Translating it yields CASSTGQNYEQYF.

This sequence joins TRBV12-3 or TRBV12-4 and TRBJ2-5, with D maybe TRBD2 (5 bases). V gave up 7 bases and J gave up 3 bases, with 12 bases separating them. CDR3 size: 13 residues. CDR3 sequence (DNA): TGTGCCAGCATCCCGACTAATGAAGAGACCCAGTACTTC. Its translation: CASIPTNEETQYF.

Many counts were recorded for this clonotype. This chain joins TRBV28 and TRBJ2-7, with 7 bases fitting TRBD2. Per the germline V gene, CDR1 is MDHEN and CDR2 is SYDVKM. The CDR3 runs to 14 residues. Trimming cost V 3 bases and J 4 bases; bases outside gene matches: 6. The CDR3 bases are TGTGCCAGCAGTTTCGGGGGGAGTGCTTACGAGCAGTACTTC. It is translated as CASSFGGSAYEQYF.

The rearrangement links TRBV18 to TRBJ2-1; no clear D. Germline CDR1 and CDR2: KGHSH and LQKENI. V was trimmed by 0 bases and J by 1 base, leaving 10 bases between them. The CDR3 covers 16 residues. This CDR3 reads CASSPPIKQSYNEQFF. The CDR3, as DNA: TGTGCCAGCTCACCACCGATTAAACAGTCCTACAATGAGCAGTTCTTC.

The rearrangement joins TRBV20-1 to TRBJ1-1; no reliable D call. Looked up from germline, CDR1 is DFQATT and CDR2 is SNEGSKA (reference sequence). V lost 0 bases and J 5 bases, leaving 13 bases between the germline ends. The CDR3 covers 14 residues. The CDR3 DNA reads TGCAGTGCTAGAGATCCGGGAGGAGGTACTGAAGCTTTCTTT. It codes for CSARDPGGGTEAFF.

Only a few counts were recorded for this clonotype. The rearrangement uses TRBV11-2 and TRBJ1-1; TRBD1 aligns across 7 bases. This CDR3 comprises 12 residues. V trimming: 5 bases; J trimming: 12 bases; junction bases outside the gene matches: 9. Germline-derived CDR1 and CDR2 are SGHAT and FQNNGV. CDR3 in DNA: TGTGCCAGCAGCCAGGGGGGGAGGAGGACTTTCTTT. This sequence encodes CASSQGGRRTFF.

In this sample, this clonotype turned up many times. This chain connects TRBV5-1 to TRBJ2-1; a weak D match, TRBD2 (6 bases). V lost 4 bases and J 0 bases, leaving 8 bases between the germline ends. This CDR3 region has 14 residues. Germline loops: CDR1 SGHRS, CDR2 YFSETQ. The CDR3 loop reads CASSGGSSYNEQFF. The CDR3 coding sequence is TGCGCCAGCAGCGGAGGGAGCTCCTACAATGAGCAGTTCTTC.

This clonotype was counted only a few times. The V call is TRBV7-9, the J call TRBJ2-5; TRBD1 aligns across 8 bases. Losses at the gene ends were 5 bases for V and 0 bases for J; bases not matched to a gene: 8. Germline V gene data show CDR1 as SEHNR and CDR2 as FQNEAQ (reference sequence). The CDR3 extends over 16 amino acids. The CDR3 bases are TGTGCCAGCAGCCTACAGGGGGGACGGTACCAAGAGACCCAGTACTTC. Translating it yields CASSLQGGRYQETQYF.

This clonotype has a count of ten or more. The gene calls are TRBV4-3 and TRBJ2-3, with 12 bases aligning to TRBD2. The CDR3 has 16 amino acids. With V trimmed by 4 bases and J by 6 bases, 8 bases remained unmatched. Germline CDR1 and CDR2: LGHNA and YSLEER. The CDR3 protein is CASSPPGLAGLDTQYF. CDR3 in DNA: TGCGCCAGCAGCCCTCCCGGACTAGCGGGATTGGATACGCAGTATTTT.

A few counts support this clonotype. The chain is built from TRBV2 and TRBJ2-2, with D perhaps matching TRBD1 (6 bases). CDR1 is SNHLY, CDR2 FYNNEI, per germline. The length of the CDR3 is 14 residues. Trimming took off 2 bases at V and 7 bases at J, with 11 bases between the two ends. The CDR3 reads CASSEQQGHGELFF. The CDR3 DNA follows: TGTGCCAGCAGTGAACAACAGGGTCACGGGGAGCTGTTTTTT.

This clonotype was observed a handful of times. The chain couples TRBV27 to TRBJ2-1; possibly TRBD2 for D (5 bases). Looked up from germline, CDR1 is MNHEY and CDR2 is SMNVEV (reference sequence). Trimming left V 8 bases short and J 0 bases short, with 17 bases between. This CDR3 is 16 amino acids long. In DNA form, the CDR3 reads TGTGCCAGCGGCTACAGAGCGGTAAGCTCCTACAATGAGCAGTTCTTC. Its protein is CASGYRAVSSYNEQFF.

The chain recombines TRBV6-4 with TRBJ2-7, with TRBD2 matching 9 bases. Germline lookup yields CDR1 MRHNA and CDR2 SNTAGT. After removal of 10 bases from V and 4 bases from J, the junction contained 17 bases not matched to a gene. The CDR3 contains 16 residues. CDR3 in amino acids: CAKASSGRSAWYEQYF. DNA for the CDR3: TGTGCCAAGGCGAGTAGCGGGAGAAGTGCTTGGTACGAGCAGTACTTC.

At least ten counts were recorded for this clonotype. The rearrangement links TRBV6-5 to TRBJ2-1; the D is unclear. Germline CDR1 and CDR2: MNHEY and SVGAGI. The V end was cut by 2 bases, the J end by 0 bases, with 14 bases between. This CDR3 spans 17 amino acids. The CDR3 sequence: CASSYRASQYSYNEQFF. CDR3 bases: TGTGCCAGCAGTTACAGGGCGAGTCAGTACTCCTACAATGAGCAGTTCTTC.

This clonotype was detected only a few times. This chain joins TRBV10-3 and TRBJ1-2; D not certain. Germline loops: CDR1 ENHRY, CDR2 SYGVKD. The CDR3 sequence is 16 residues long. V was pared by 2 bases and J by 0 bases, with 13 bases between. The CDR3 bases are TGTGCCATCAGTGAGACCCGGGAAAATCCTAACTATGGCTACACCTTC. Its translation: CAISETRENPNYGYTF.

This clonotype was detected a few times. The genes are TRBV5-1 and TRBJ2-1; TRBD2 aligns across 12 bases. Trimming cost V 4 bases and J 5 bases; bases outside gene matches: 4. This CDR3 has 15 residues. Germline V gene data show CDR1 as SGHRS and CDR2 as YFSETQ. This chain's CDR3 is CASSHRTSGDNEQFF. CDR3 DNA sequence: TGCGCCAGCAGCCACCGGACTAGCGGGGACAATGAGCAGTTCTTC.

The chain carries TRBV6-1 and TRBJ1-5, with D possibly matching TRBD1 (6 bases). The CDR3 covers 14 residues. V lost 9 bases and J lost 7, with 19 bases in between. Germline values: CDR1 MNHNS, CDR2 SASEGT. The CDR3 nucleotides read TGTGCCAGGGTCCAGGGGAGAGGAGGCCAGCCCCAGCATTTT. Amino acids: CARVQGRGGQPQHF.

This clonotype has a count of ten or more. The chain couples TRBV20-1 to TRBJ2-5; possible D gene TRBD1, 5 bases. The germline V and J ends were trimmed by 3 bases and 7 bases, with 15 bases remaining between them. CDR3 length equals 13 residues. Germline lookup yields CDR1 DFQATT and CDR2 SNEGSKA (reference sequence). The CDR3 is CSARVQAGLTQYF. The CDR3 bases are TGCAGTGCTAGGGTACAGGCCGGTTTGACCCAGTACTTC.

The chain links TRBV7-2 to TRBJ2-1; 12 nucleotides match TRBD2. The V gene end was trimmed by 2 bases and the J gene end by 2 bases; junction bases not matched to a gene: 1. The CDR3 contains 16 residues. Germline V gene data show CDR1 as SGHTA and CDR2 as FQGNSA. CDR3: CASSLLAGGTYNEQFF. CDR3 coding DNA: TGTGCCAGCAGCTTACTAGCGGGAGGGACCTACAATGAGCAGTTCTTC.

V and J are TRBV20-1 and TRBJ2-5; tentative D call: TRBD1 (6 bases). CDR3 length equals 14 residues. Trimming took 6 bases from V and 2 from J, leaving 16 bases between them. The germline gives CDR1 DFQATT, CDR2 SNEGSKA (reference sequence). This CDR3 reads CSAAGPGQQETQYF. CDR3 bases: TGCAGTGCCGCCGGGCCCGGACAGCAAGAGACCCAGTACTTC.

This sequence joins TRBV11-2 and TRBJ1-1; no clear D. This CDR3 spans 18 amino acids. The ends were cut back, 2 bases at V and 0 bases at J, with 19 bases in the middle. CDR1 and CDR2 from the germline V gene are SGHAT and FQNNGV. The CDR3 nucleotides read TGTGCCAGCAGCTTAATCCCTCTGAAGGGCTCCATGAACACTGAAGCTTTCTTT. It encodes CASSLIPLKGSMNTEAFF.

This clonotype turned up a few times. The chain recombines TRBV7-2 with TRBJ2-5, with 8 bases fitting TRBD2. Germline-derived CDR1 and CDR2 are SGHTA and FQGNSA. V dropped 7 bases and J dropped 2; count of bases not matched to a gene: 9. The CDR3 sequence is 15 residues long. CDR3 bases: TGTGCCAGCACCCTGGAGGCGGGAGGACAAGAGACCCAGTACTTC. This gives the protein CASTLEAGGQETQYF.

This clonotype was picked up many times. The chain combines TRBV5-1 with TRBJ2-7; D not resolved. CDR1 is SGHRS, CDR2 YFSETQ, per germline. The CDR3 runs to 13 residues. The V end was cut by 0 bases, the J end by 4 bases, with 8 bases between. CDR3 loop: CASSLGAAYEQYF. The CDR3 nucleotides read TGCGCCAGCAGCTTGGGGGCAGCTTACGAGCAGTACTTC.